This T cell receptor beta chain was profiled in a study of regulatory T cells in long-lasting Graves disease. Time point noted: newly diagnosed GD, antithyroid drugs for less than 3 months. Generation of the TCR library employed RNA extracted from PBMCs. The ends were cut back, 3 bases at V and 3 bases at J, with 21 bases in the middle. The V gene's germline CDR1 is MGHRA and CDR2 YSYEKL. CDR3 length: 17 residues. For TCR beta, libraries came from iRepertoire HTBI primers and Arm-PCR of CDR3 regions. TCRdb re-called the multiplex PCR reads with MiXCR, one entry per CDR3 protein. The sample has some 600,000 distinct CDR3 sequences; 16% are singletons. The sample was also reused in another study, on T cells in Graves' hyperthyroidism and ophthalmopathy.

The clonotype was recovered from a man between 18 and 29 years old with Graves disease. Sample: peripheral blood mononuclear cells (PBMCs), taken at new diagnosis, from a patient treated with antithyroid drugs. The chain uses TRBV4-1 and TRBJ2-7; D is ambiguous. Written as DNA, the CDR3 is TGCGCCAGCAGCCACGCCCCGATTCTAGGGCGCCTCTACGAGCAGTACTTC. It specifies CASSHAPILGRLYEQYF.